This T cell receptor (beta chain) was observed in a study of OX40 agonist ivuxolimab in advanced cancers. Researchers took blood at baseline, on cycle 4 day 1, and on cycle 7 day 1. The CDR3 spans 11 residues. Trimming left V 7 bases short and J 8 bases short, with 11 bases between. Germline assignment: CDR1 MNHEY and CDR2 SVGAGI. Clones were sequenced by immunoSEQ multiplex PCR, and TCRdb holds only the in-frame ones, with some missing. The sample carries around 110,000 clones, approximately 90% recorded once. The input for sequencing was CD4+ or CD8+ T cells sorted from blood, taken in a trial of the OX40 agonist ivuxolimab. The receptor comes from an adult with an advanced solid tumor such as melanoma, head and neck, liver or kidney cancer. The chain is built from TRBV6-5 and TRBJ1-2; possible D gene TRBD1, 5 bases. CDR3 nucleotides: TGTGCCAGCACCCTAAGGGACGGCTACACCTTC. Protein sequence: CASTLRDGYTF.